This is a list of T cell receptor beta chains from one sample in a study of shared clonotypes between healthy human individuals. Only in-frame clones appear in the TCRdb table, and some are missing; sequencing was by immunoSEQ multiplex PCR. Among about 380,000 clones, around 96% were seen once, and the ten largest hold approximately 0.3%. The source material was memory CD8+ T cells sorted from blood. These receptors came from a man in his thirties or forties in good health. CDR3s include the opening cysteine and the closing phenylalanine or tryptophan. Fields, in order: clone size, V gene, D gene, J gene, CDR3 DNA, CDR3 protein. D genes are given only for firm matches. Rows may omit the clone size; those that give it use once, few, many or a size class.

clone_size: once
v_call: TRBV18
d_call: TRBD1
j_call: TRBJ2-2
cdr3_nt: TGTGCCAGCTCACCTGTCTACAGGGGGGCAAACGCGAACACCGGGGAGCTGTTTTTT
cdr3_aa: CASSPVYRGANANTGELFF

clone_size: once
v_call: TRBV7-9
d_call: TRBD2
j_call: TRBJ2-1
cdr3_nt: TGTGCCAGCAGTCGACTAGCGGGAATTGTCAATGAGCAGTTCTTC
cdr3_aa: CASSRLAGIVNEQFF

clone_size: NA
v_call: TRBV21-1
d_call: NA
j_call: TRBJ2-7
cdr3_nt: TGTGCCAGCAGCAAAGAGGGACTAGCGGAACAGTACGAGCAGTACTTC
cdr3_aa: CASSKEGLAEQYEQYF

clone_size: NA
v_call: TRBV6-4
d_call: NA
j_call: TRBJ1-3
cdr3_nt: TGTGCCAGCAGTGACAGGCACTCTGGAAACACCATATATTTT
cdr3_aa: CASSDRHSGNTIYF

clone_size: NA
v_call: TRBV11-2
d_call: TRBD1
j_call: TRBJ2-5
cdr3_nt: TGTGCCAGCAGCTTAGAGAGGCGGGGACAGGCCCAAGAGACCCAGTACTTC
cdr3_aa: CASSLERRGQAQETQYF

clone_size: NA
v_call: TRBV7-9
d_call: TRBD1
j_call: TRBJ1-4
cdr3_nt: TGTGCCAGCAGCCACCCGGGACAGGGCTTTAATGAAAAACTGTTTTTT
cdr3_aa: CASSHPGQGFNEKLFF

clone_size: NA
v_call: TRBV30
d_call: NA
j_call: TRBJ1-1
cdr3_nt: TGTGCCTGGAGTTTAAGAGGGAATCCTGAAGCTTTCTTT
cdr3_aa: CAWSLRGNPEAFF

clone_size: NA
v_call: TRBV28
d_call: NA
j_call: TRBJ2-2
cdr3_nt: TGTGCCAGCAGTTTTGACGGATTCAAGGCGAACACCGGGGAGCTGTTTTTT
cdr3_aa: CASSFDGFKANTGELFF

clone_size: NA
v_call: TRBV10-3
d_call: TRBD1
j_call: TRBJ2-2
cdr3_nt: TGTGCCATCAGTGAGTTTCCCCCAGGGGGCACCGGGGAGCTGTTTTTT
cdr3_aa: CAISEFPPGGTGELFF

clone_size: NA
v_call: TRBV11-2
d_call: NA
j_call: TRBJ2-1
cdr3_nt: TGTGCCAGCAGCTTAGACTACTACAATGAGCAGTTCTTC
cdr3_aa: CASSLDYYNEQFF

clone_size: NA
v_call: TRBV19
d_call: NA
j_call: TRBJ2-4
cdr3_nt: TGTGCCAGTAGTCACGGTACATTAGCCAAAAACATTCAGTACTTC
cdr3_aa: CASSHGTLAKNIQYF

clone_size: NA
v_call: TRBV10-3
d_call: TRBD2
j_call: TRBJ2-7
cdr3_nt: TGTGCCATCAGCGAGCGAGCTAGCGGGACTTTGAACTACGAGCAGTACTTC
cdr3_aa: CAISERASGTLNYEQYF

clone_size: NA
v_call: TRBV10-3
d_call: NA
j_call: TRBJ1-2
cdr3_nt: TGTGCCATCAGTGAGTCGGTCAGGGGTTATGGCTACACCTTC
cdr3_aa: CAISESVRGYGYTF

clone_size: NA
v_call: TRBV7-8
d_call: NA
j_call: TRBJ1-5
cdr3_nt: TGTGCCAGCAGCTTAGCGGGGCCATATAGCAATCAGCCCCAGCATTTT
cdr3_aa: CASSLAGPYSNQPQHF

clone_size: NA
v_call: TRBV10-2
d_call: NA
j_call: TRBJ2-3
cdr3_nt: TGCGCCAGCGGGTGGGGGGCAGATACGCAGTATTTT
cdr3_aa: CASGWGADTQYF

clone_size: NA
v_call: TRBV28
d_call: NA
j_call: TRBJ2-7
cdr3_nt: TGTGCCAGCAGTCAAAACGACAGGTCCTACGAGCAGTACTTC
cdr3_aa: CASSQNDRSYEQYF

clone_size: NA
v_call: TRBV10-3
d_call: NA
j_call: TRBJ1-1
cdr3_nt: TGTGCCATCAGTGAGGGAGGGACCAGGGGGAACACTGAAGCTTTCTTT
cdr3_aa: CAISEGGTRGNTEAFF

clone_size: NA
v_call: TRBV6-1
d_call: TRBD2
j_call: TRBJ2-1
cdr3_nt: TGTGCCAGCGGGCTAGCGGACTGGAATGAGCAGTTCTTC
cdr3_aa: CASGLADWNEQFF

clone_size: once
v_call: TRBV28
d_call: NA
j_call: TRBJ1-1
cdr3_nt: TGTGCCAGCAGTTTTGAGTTTGAAGCTTTCTTT
cdr3_aa: CASSFEFEAFF

clone_size: NA
v_call: TRBV11-2
d_call: TRBD1
j_call: TRBJ1-4
cdr3_nt: TGTGCCAGCAGCTTAGGACAGGGCGTGGAGGAAAAACTGTTTTTT
cdr3_aa: CASSLGQGVEEKLFF

clone_size: NA
v_call: TRBV7-2
d_call: TRBD2
j_call: TRBJ2-3
cdr3_nt: TGTGCCAGCAGCTTAGCCGGGACTAGAGGCACAGATACGCAGTATTTT
cdr3_aa: CASSLAGTRGTDTQYF

clone_size: NA
v_call: TRBV2
d_call: TRBD2
j_call: TRBJ2-7
cdr3_nt: TGTGCCAGCACGGTAGCGGGAAGCTCCTACGAGCAGTACTTC
cdr3_aa: CASTVAGSSYEQYF

clone_size: NA
v_call: TRBV18
d_call: NA
j_call: TRBJ2-4
cdr3_nt: TGTGCCAGCTCACCCCCTAGTAACCTAGCCAAAAACATTCAGTACTTC
cdr3_aa: CASSPPSNLAKNIQYF

clone_size: NA
v_call: TRBV6-1
d_call: NA
j_call: TRBJ2-7
cdr3_nt: TGTGCCAGCAGGTTAGACAGAGACTACGAGCAGTACTTC
cdr3_aa: CASRLDRDYEQYF

clone_size: NA
v_call: TRBV18
d_call: TRBD1
j_call: TRBJ1-2
cdr3_nt: TGTGCCAGCTCAACAGACAGGGGTCACTATGGCTACACCTTC
cdr3_aa: CASSTDRGHYGYTF

clone_size: NA
v_call: TRBV30
d_call: NA
j_call: TRBJ2-7
cdr3_nt: TGTGCCTGGAGTCCAGCCGGAGCGCAGTACTTC
cdr3_aa: CAWSPAGAQYF

clone_size: NA
v_call: TRBV28
d_call: NA
j_call: TRBJ2-7
cdr3_nt: TGTGCCAGCAGCGTCGGGTGGGAGCAGTACTTC
cdr3_aa: CASSVGWEQYF

clone_size: NA
v_call: TRBV5-6
d_call: NA
j_call: TRBJ1-2
cdr3_nt: TGTGCCAGCAGCTGGATCTCGGTCGAACACTATGGCTACACCTTC
cdr3_aa: CASSWISVEHYGYTF

clone_size: once
v_call: TRBV15
d_call: NA
j_call: TRBJ2-3
cdr3_nt: TGTGCCACCAGCGTTAGAAGGGTAGATACGCAGTATTTT
cdr3_aa: CATSVRRVDTQYF

clone_size: NA
v_call: TRBV30
d_call: TRBD2
j_call: TRBJ2-1
cdr3_nt: TGTGCCTGGGCCGGACTAGACCCCAATGAGCAGTTCTTC
cdr3_aa: CAWAGLDPNEQFF

clone_size: NA
v_call: TRBV12-1
d_call: NA
j_call: TRBJ2-5
cdr3_nt: TGTGCCAGCAGCCCCGTACTAGCGGGAGGTCAAGAGACCCAGTACTTC
cdr3_aa: CASSPVLAGGQETQYF

clone_size: NA
v_call: TRBV5-1
d_call: TRBD2
j_call: TRBJ2-5
cdr3_nt: TGCGCCAGCAGCACGGTGACTAGCGGGAGGGAGACCCAGTACTTC
cdr3_aa: CASSTVTSGRETQYF

clone_size: NA
v_call: TRBV30
d_call: NA
j_call: TRBJ2-1
cdr3_nt: TGTGCCTGGAGTGATTTTACTGAGCAGTTCTTC
cdr3_aa: CAWSDFTEQFF

clone_size: NA
v_call: TRBV6-4
d_call: NA
j_call: TRBJ1-2
cdr3_nt: TGTGCCAGCAGTGACGAGTATGGCTACACCTTC
cdr3_aa: CASSDEYGYTF

clone_size: NA
v_call: TRBV2
d_call: NA
j_call: TRBJ2-2
cdr3_nt: TGTGCCAGCAGGGTAGACAGCCCTATTAACACCGGGGAGCTGTTTTTT
cdr3_aa: CASRVDSPINTGELFF

clone_size: NA
v_call: TRBV2
d_call: NA
j_call: TRBJ2-3
cdr3_nt: TGTGCCAGCAGTCGGCTCCCAGCAGGGGGGAGCACAGATACGCAGTATTTT
cdr3_aa: CASSRLPAGGSTDTQYF

clone_size: NA
v_call: TRBV6-5
d_call: NA
j_call: TRBJ2-1
cdr3_nt: TGTGCCAGCAGTTACCGACGGACTATCGATGAGCAGTTCTTC
cdr3_aa: CASSYRRTIDEQFF

clone_size: NA
v_call: TRBV7-9
d_call: TRBD2
j_call: TRBJ2-1
cdr3_nt: TGTGCCAGCAGCGATAATAGCGGGAGGGCCGGGATGGGTGAGCAGTTCTTC
cdr3_aa: CASSDNSGRAGMGEQFF

clone_size: NA
v_call: TRBV7-9
d_call: NA
j_call: TRBJ2-3
cdr3_nt: TGTGCCAGCGGAAAAGGGGTTTTTGGCACAGATACGCAGTATTTT
cdr3_aa: CASGKGVFGTDTQYF

clone_size: NA
v_call: TRBV4-1
d_call: NA
j_call: TRBJ2-7
cdr3_nt: TGCGCCAGCAGCCAAGTCATCGGAACCTACTACGAGCAGTACTTC
cdr3_aa: CASSQVIGTYYEQYF

clone_size: once
v_call: TRBV18
d_call: NA
j_call: TRBJ2-3
cdr3_nt: TGTGCCAGCTCACCCGAAAGACGGGGGGATACGCAGTATTTT
cdr3_aa: CASSPERRGDTQYF

clone_size: once
v_call: TRBV13
d_call: NA
j_call: TRBJ2-7
cdr3_nt: TGTGCCAGCAGCCATAGCAGATTCTCCTACGAGCAGTACTTC
cdr3_aa: CASSHSRFSYEQYF

clone_size: NA
v_call: TRBV2
d_call: NA
j_call: TRBJ1-2
cdr3_nt: TGTGCCAGCAGAGATTTCTATGGCTACACCTTC
cdr3_aa: CASRDFYGYTF

clone_size: NA
v_call: TRBV6-5
d_call: NA
j_call: TRBJ2-7
cdr3_nt: TGTGCCAGCATGAAGGGACCCGGCGAGCAGTACTTC
cdr3_aa: CASMKGPGEQYF

clone_size: once
v_call: TRBV9
d_call: TRBD2
j_call: TRBJ2-1
cdr3_nt: TGTGCCAGCAGCGCCCTTAGCGGGAGGCTCCTGCGGGGTACGAATGAGCAGTTCTTC
cdr3_aa: CASSALSGRLLRGTNEQFF

clone_size: NA
v_call: TRBV6-1
d_call: NA
j_call: TRBJ1-4
cdr3_nt: TGTGCCAGCAGAGAGGACTATAATGAAAAACTGTTTTTT
cdr3_aa: CASREDYNEKLFF

clone_size: NA
v_call: TRBV2
d_call: NA
j_call: TRBJ1-5
cdr3_nt: TGTGCCAGCAGTGAGGATCGCAATCAGCCCCAGCATTTT
cdr3_aa: CASSEDRNQPQHF

clone_size: NA
v_call: TRBV4-2
d_call: NA
j_call: TRBJ2-1
cdr3_nt: TGTGCCAGCAGCCAAGCAGTCAATGAGCAGTTCTTC
cdr3_aa: CASSQAVNEQFF

clone_size: NA
v_call: TRBV28
d_call: TRBD2
j_call: TRBJ2-1
cdr3_nt: TGTGCCAGCAGTCAGACTAGCGGGAGTTTCTACAATGAGCAGTTCTTC
cdr3_aa: CASSQTSGSFYNEQFF

clone_size: NA
v_call: TRBV4-2
d_call: TRBD2
j_call: TRBJ2-3
cdr3_nt: TGTGCCAGCAGCCCCACCGGGACTAGCGGCACAGATACGCAGTATTTT
cdr3_aa: CASSPTGTSGTDTQYF

clone_size: NA
v_call: TRBV2
d_call: TRBD2
j_call: TRBJ2-2
cdr3_nt: TGTGCCAGCAGTGAAAGGACTAGCGGGAGGGCCGGGGAGCTGTTTTTT
cdr3_aa: CASSERTSGRAGELFF

clone_size: once
v_call: TRBV5-1
d_call: NA
j_call: TRBJ2-6
cdr3_nt: TGCGCCAGCAGCAAGGACGGCTCTGGGGCCAACGTCCTGACTTTC
cdr3_aa: CASSKDGSGANVLTF

clone_size: NA
v_call: TRBV10-3
d_call: NA
j_call: TRBJ2-5
cdr3_nt: TGTGCCATCAGTGAGCAAGAGACCCAGTACTTC
cdr3_aa: CAISEQETQYF

clone_size: NA
v_call: TRBV6-5
d_call: TRBD1
j_call: TRBJ2-7
cdr3_nt: TGTGCCAGTGACAGGGGTTTAACCCGCTACGAGCAGTACTTC
cdr3_aa: CASDRGLTRYEQYF

clone_size: NA
v_call: TRBV7-9
d_call: NA
j_call: TRBJ1-3
cdr3_nt: TGTGCCAGCAGTTTAGAAAGGACAGACAAGACTAGAAACACCATATATTTT
cdr3_aa: CASSLERTDKTRNTIYF